A selection of T cell receptor beta chains follows, all from one sample in a study of cytomegalovirus exposure and HLA in healthy donors. Profiled with immunoSEQ multiplex PCR; TCRdb holds only in-frame clones, not every one. This table has approximately 30,000 clones, less than 70% appearing once. The sample taken for sequencing was PBMCs. The receptors were sampled from a man between 50 and 59 years old in good health and CMV-seropositive. Both conserved end residues are part of each CDR3. A D gene is named only where the DNA matches it firmly. Rows may omit the clone size; those that give it use once, few, many or a size class.

CDR3 length | J gene | D gene | V gene | clone size | CDR3 protein | CDR3 DNA
14 | TRBJ1-5 | TRBD1 | TRBV6-1 | - | CASSPGQDYQPQHF | TGTGCCAGCTCGCCAGGACAGGATTATCAGCCCCAGCATTTT
11 | TRBJ2-1 | - | TRBV29-1 | - | CSVESENKQFF | TGCAGCGTTGAGAGCGAGAATAAGCAGTTCTTC
16 | TRBJ2-6 | - | TRBV15 | - | CATSFWGLEGANVLTF | TGTGCCACCAGCTTTTGGGGATTGGAGGGAGCCAACGTCCTGACTTTC
12 | TRBJ1-5 | TRBD1 | TRBV18 | - | CASSSRGQPQHF | TGTGCCAGCTCCTCCAGGGGGCAGCCCCAGCATTTT
16 | TRBJ2-2 | - | TRBV7-2 | once | CASSLVTGTPTGELFF | TGTGCCAGCAGCTTAGTCACAGGCACCCCCACCGGGGAGCTGTTTTTT
12 | TRBJ1-2 | - | TRBV5-4 | - | CASSLDSGDNTF | TGTGCCAGCAGCTTGGATAGCGGGGATAATACCTTC
13 | TRBJ1-4 | - | TRBV30 | - | CAWAPTTNEKLFF | TGTGCCTGGGCACCTACGACTAATGAAAAACTGTTTTTT
11 | TRBJ2-7 | - | TRBV10-3 | - | CAIREGHEQYF | TGTGCCATCAGGGAGGGGCACGAGCAGTACTTC
16 | TRBJ1-4 | - | TRBV4-1 | - | CASSLRGTVDNEKLFF | TGCGCCAGCAGCCTACGGGGGACGGTAGATAATGAAAAACTGTTTTTT
14 | TRBJ2-5 | TRBD2 | TRBV2 | - | CASILERGGETQYF | TGTGCCAGCATCTTGGAGCGGGGAGGAGAGACCCAGTACTTC
12 | TRBJ2-7 | - | TRBV5-1 | - | CASSGQTYEQYF | TGCGCCAGCAGCGGACAGACCTACGAGCAGTACTTC
15 | TRBJ2-5 | TRBD2 | TRBV29-1 | - | CSVFPGLASQETQYF | TGCAGCGTTTTCCCGGGACTAGCGTCTCAAGAGACCCAGTACTTC
13 | TRBJ1-5 | TRBD1 | TRBV28 | - | CASLYRGNQPQHF | TGTGCCAGCCTTTACAGGGGGAATCAGCCCCAGCATTTT
12 | TRBJ2-7 | TRBD1 | TRBV29-1 | few | CSAGQGRGEQYF | TGCAGCGCCGGACAGGGGCGGGGGGAGCAGTACTTC
14 | TRBJ2-7 | TRBD1 | TRBV4-1 | - | CASRRTGKDYEQYF | TGCGCCAGCAGACGGACAGGAAAAGACTACGAGCAGTACTTC
14 | TRBJ1-1 | TRBD1 | TRBV30 | - | CAYMGQGLNTEAFF | TGTGCCTACATGGGACAGGGGCTGAACACTGAAGCTTTCTTT
14 | TRBJ1-2 | TRBD1 | TRBV7-9 | - | CASRIAQGAGGYTF | TGTGCCAGCAGGATCGCACAGGGGGCGGGAGGCTACACCTTC
13 | TRBJ2-1 | TRBD2 | TRBV10-1 | - | CATTSGRRDEQFF | TGCGCCACCACTAGCGGGAGGAGAGATGAGCAGTTCTTC
14 | TRBJ2-7 | - | TRBV5-1 | - | CASSGSAPSYEQYF | TGCGCCAGCAGCGGCTCTGCTCCATCCTACGAGCAGTACTTC
15 | TRBJ2-1 | - | TRBV30 | once | CAWSKRRGAYNEQFF | TGTGCCTGGAGCAAACGGAGGGGAGCCTACAATGAGCAGTTCTTC
17 | TRBJ2-2 | TRBD1 | TRBV2 | few | CASSISKDRGNTGELFF | TGTGCCAGCAGCATATCGAAAGACAGGGGGAACACCGGGGAGCTGTTTTTT
13 | TRBJ1-1 | - | TRBV6-1 | - | CASSPGGWTEAFF | TGTGCCAGCAGTCCGGGAGGTTGGACTGAAGCTTTCTTT
14 | TRBJ2-7 | TRBD1 | TRBV9 | few | CASAYGQGQGEQYF | TGTGCCAGCGCCTACGGACAGGGCCAGGGCGAGCAGTACTTC
16 | TRBJ2-5 | TRBD2 | TRBV9 | - | CASSVEGLAGQETQYF | TGTGCCAGCAGCGTAGAAGGACTAGCGGGGCAAGAGACCCAGTACTTC
15 | TRBJ2-7 | TRBD2 | TRBV5-1 | few | CASSPNGLAAYEQYF | TGCGCCAGCAGCCCAAACGGACTAGCGGCCTACGAGCAGTACTTC
16 | TRBJ2-7 | - | TRBV5-6 | - | CASSSGWGTGTYEQYF | TGTGCCAGCAGCTCAGGATGGGGCACAGGGACCTACGAGCAGTACTTC
13 | TRBJ1-1 | - | TRBV10-3 | - | CAIRLTVNTEAFF | TGTGCCATCAGACTTACAGTGAACACTGAAGCTTTCTTT
11 | TRBJ2-5 | TRBD1 | TRBV20-1 | - | CSARDQGAQYF | TGCAGTGCTAGAGATCAGGGGGCCCAGTACTTC
16 | TRBJ2-5 | TRBD2 | TRBV2 | few | CASSEGFSGREETQYF | TGTGCCAGCAGTGAGGGGTTCAGCGGGAGGGAGGAGACCCAGTACTTC